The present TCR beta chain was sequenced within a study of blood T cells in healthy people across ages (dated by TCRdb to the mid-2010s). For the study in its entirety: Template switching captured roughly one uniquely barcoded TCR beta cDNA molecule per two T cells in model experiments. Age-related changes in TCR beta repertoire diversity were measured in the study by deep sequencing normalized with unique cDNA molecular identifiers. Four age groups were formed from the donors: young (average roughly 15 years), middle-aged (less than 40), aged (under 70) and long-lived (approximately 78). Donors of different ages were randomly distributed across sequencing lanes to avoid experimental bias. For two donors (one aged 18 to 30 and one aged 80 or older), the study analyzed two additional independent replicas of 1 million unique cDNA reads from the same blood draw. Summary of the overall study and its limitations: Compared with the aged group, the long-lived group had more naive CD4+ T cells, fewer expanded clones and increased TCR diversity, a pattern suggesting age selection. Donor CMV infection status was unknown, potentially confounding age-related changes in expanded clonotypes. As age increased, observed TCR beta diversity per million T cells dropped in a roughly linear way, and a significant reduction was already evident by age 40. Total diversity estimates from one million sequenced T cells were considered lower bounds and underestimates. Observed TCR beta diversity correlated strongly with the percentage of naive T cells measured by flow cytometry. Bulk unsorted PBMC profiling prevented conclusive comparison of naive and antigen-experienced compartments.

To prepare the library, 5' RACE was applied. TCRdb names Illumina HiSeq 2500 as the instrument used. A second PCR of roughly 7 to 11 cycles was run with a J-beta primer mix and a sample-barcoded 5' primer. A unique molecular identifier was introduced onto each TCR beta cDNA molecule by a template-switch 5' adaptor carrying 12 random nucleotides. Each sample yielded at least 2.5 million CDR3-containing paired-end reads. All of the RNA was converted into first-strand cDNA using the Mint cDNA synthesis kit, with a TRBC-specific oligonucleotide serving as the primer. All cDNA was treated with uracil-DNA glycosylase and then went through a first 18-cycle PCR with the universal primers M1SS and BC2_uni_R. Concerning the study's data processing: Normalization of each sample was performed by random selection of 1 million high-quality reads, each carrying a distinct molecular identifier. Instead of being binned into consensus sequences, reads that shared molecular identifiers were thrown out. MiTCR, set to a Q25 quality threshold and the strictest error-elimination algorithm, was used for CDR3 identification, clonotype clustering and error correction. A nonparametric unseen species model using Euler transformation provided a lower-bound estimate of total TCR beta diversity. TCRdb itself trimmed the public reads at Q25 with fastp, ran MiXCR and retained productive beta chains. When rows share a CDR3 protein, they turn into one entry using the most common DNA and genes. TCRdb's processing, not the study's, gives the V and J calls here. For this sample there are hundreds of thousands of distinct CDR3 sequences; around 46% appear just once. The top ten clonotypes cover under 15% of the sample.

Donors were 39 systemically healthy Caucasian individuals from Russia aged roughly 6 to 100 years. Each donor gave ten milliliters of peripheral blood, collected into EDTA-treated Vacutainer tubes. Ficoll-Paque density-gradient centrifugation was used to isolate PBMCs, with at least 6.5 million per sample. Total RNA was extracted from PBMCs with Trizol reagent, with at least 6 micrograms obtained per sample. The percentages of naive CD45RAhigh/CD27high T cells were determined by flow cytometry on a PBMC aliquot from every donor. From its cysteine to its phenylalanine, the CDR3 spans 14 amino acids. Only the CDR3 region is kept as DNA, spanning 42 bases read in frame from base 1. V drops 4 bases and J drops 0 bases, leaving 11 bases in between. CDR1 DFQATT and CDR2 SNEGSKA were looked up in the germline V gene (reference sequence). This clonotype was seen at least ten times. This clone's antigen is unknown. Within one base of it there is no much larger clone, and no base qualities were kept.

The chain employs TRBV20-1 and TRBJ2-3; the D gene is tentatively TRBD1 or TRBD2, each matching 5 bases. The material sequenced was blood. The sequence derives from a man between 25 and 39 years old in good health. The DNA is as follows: TGCAGTGCTAATGGGGGATCTAGCACAGATACGCAGTATTTT. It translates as CSANGGSSTDTQYF.